The 17 T cell receptor beta chains below come from one sample, sequenced in a study of blood T cell repertoires in COVID-19. Clones were sequenced by immunoSEQ multiplex PCR, and TCRdb holds only the in-frame ones, with some missing. Here the sample spans fewer than 350,000 clones, approximately 86% being singletons. The sequencing input was peripheral blood. These receptors were collected from a woman between 45 and 65 years old with active or convalescent COVID-19.

The chain employs TRBV19 and TRBJ1-6, with D possibly matching TRBD1 (5 bases). The CDR3 consists of 15 residues. The germline CDR1 and CDR2 sequences are LNHDA and SQIVND (reference sequence). Trimming stripped 5 bases from V and 5 bases from J, with 13 bases between. The CDR3 reads CASSLQRGHNSPLHF. CDR3 coding DNA: TGTGCCAGTAGTCTCCAGCGGGGACATAATTCACCCCTCCACTTT.

The chain is built from TRBV7-9 and TRBJ1-1; TRBD1 might be the D (5 bases). V dropped 1 base and J dropped 1 base, with 19 bases sitting between them. The CDR3 covers 18 residues. Germline CDR1 and CDR2: SEHNR and FQNEAQ (reference sequence). The CDR3 spells CASSLGGPRQTQNTEAFF. In DNA form, the CDR3 reads TGTGCCAGCAGCTTAGGGGGCCCGCGGCAGACCCAGAACACTGAAGCTTTCTTT. Full variable domain (outside the CDR3, taken from reference TRBV7-9 and TRBJ1-1): DTGVSQNPRHKITKRGQNVTFRCDPISEHNRLYWYRQTLGQGPEFLTYFQNEAQLEKSRLLSDRFSAERPKGSFSTLEIQRTEQGDSAMYLCASSLGGPRQTQNTEAFFGQGTRLTVV.

J is TRBJ2-7 and V is TRBV5-1, with 11 bases matching TRBD2. V was pared by 0 bases and J by 0 bases, with 5 bases of the junction left unmatched. Germline CDR1 SGHRS, CDR2 YFSETQ. The CDR3 is 17 amino acids. CDR3 in amino acids: CASSLVPGTSGSYEQYF. In DNA form, the CDR3 reads TGCGCCAGCAGCTTGGTCCCCGGGACTAGCGGCTCCTACGAGCAGTACTTC.

This chain links TRBV5-1 with TRBJ2-1; 12 bases map to TRBD1. The CDR3 sequence is 14 residues long. Trimming at V came to 3 bases and at J to 13 bases, leaving 8 bases not matched to a gene. In germline, CDR1 is SGHRS, CDR2 YFSETQ. The CDR3 DNA reads TGCGCCAGCAGCTCCTCCGGGACAGGGGGCGTTCAGTTCTTC. This encodes CASSSSGTGGVQFF.

The chain is built from TRBV5-1 and TRBJ2-1, with D unclear. Germline loops: CDR1 SGHRS, CDR2 YFSETQ. V was clipped by 9 bases and J by 8 bases, with 15 bases between them. This CDR3 contains 12 residues. The CDR3: CATRLLGDEQFF. The CDR3 DNA reads TGCGCCACCAGACTGTTGGGCGATGAGCAGTTCTTC.

This clone was detected once. The chain has TRBV6-5 and TRBJ2-1, with TRBD1 identical over 10 bases. Unmatched junction bases numbered 2, after V lost 6 bases and J lost 6 bases. This CDR3 has 13 residues. CDR1 is MNHEY and CDR2 is SVGAGI in the germline V gene. CDR3 loop: CASRRQGANEQFF. CDR3 DNA sequence: TGTGCCAGCAGGCGACAGGGGGCCAATGAGCAGTTCTTC.

V usage is TRBV28 and J usage is TRBJ1-1; unclear D gene. Germline loops: CDR1 MDHEN, CDR2 SYDVKM. The CDR3 has 13 amino acids. V lost 7 bases and J lost 3, with 12 bases in between. CDR3 in DNA: TGTGCCAGCAATAGCCCCGGTGACACTGAAGCTTTCTTT. Protein sequence: CASNSPGDTEAFF.

This rearrangement joins TRBV5-8 to TRBJ1-5, with 8 bases identical to TRBD1. This CDR3 has 14 amino acids. The germline gives CDR1 SGHTS, CDR2 YDEGEE. V dropped 4 bases and J dropped 7; count of bases not matched to a gene: 7. The CDR3 region is CASSIGQGVQPQHF. The CDR3 DNA follows: TGTGCCAGCAGCATAGGACAGGGAGTACAGCCCCAGCATTTT.

V and J are TRBV3-1 (or the pseudogene TRBV3-2) and TRBJ1-4, with D hard to call. V gave up 1 base and J gave up 8 bases, with 11 bases separating them. Per germline, CDR1 LGHDT and CDR2 YNNKEL (reference sequence). The CDR3 is made up of 14 amino acids. The CDR3 region is CASSQARGGEKLFF. The CDR3, as DNA: TGTGCCAGCAGCCAAGCGCGCGGAGGGGAAAAACTGTTTTTT.

This sequence joins TRBV6-6 and TRBJ1-1; no definite D call. The CDR3 spans 15 residues. V lost 7 bases and J 4 bases, leaving 19 bases between the germline ends. Germline values: CDR1 MNHNY, CDR2 SVGAGI (reference sequence). CDR3 residues: CASITGWEGGTEAFF. As DNA, the CDR3 is TGTGCCAGCATAACCGGTTGGGAGGGTGGCACTGAAGCTTTCTTT.

V and J are TRBV11-2 and TRBJ2-7, with 7 bases fitting TRBD1. Trimming cost V 1 base and J 3 bases; bases outside gene matches: 3. This CDR3 has 14 amino acids. Germline V CDR1 and CDR2: SGHAT, FQNNGV. The CDR3 DNA reads as TGTGCCAGCAGCTTAGGGACAGGCATCTACGAGCAGTACTTC. Encoded protein: CASSLGTGIYEQYF.

V gene TRBV28 combines with J gene TRBJ1-5, with 9 nucleotides matching TRBD1. This CDR3 contains 16 residues. V shed 2 bases and J 2 bases; nucleotides not matched to a gene: 4. Germline assignment: CDR1 MDHEN and CDR2 SYDVKM. The CDR3 DNA reads TGTGCCAGCAGTTTAGACAGGGGGTTTGGCAATCAGCCCCAGCATTTT. Translation gives CASSLDRGFGNQPQHF.

This rearrangement joins TRBV5-4 to TRBJ2-3; TRBD2 aligns across 7 bases. Germline V CDR1 and CDR2: SGHNT, YYREEE (reference sequence). V lost 6 bases, J lost 2 bases, and 3 bases stayed unmatched. The CDR3 has 13 amino acids. The CDR3 loop reads CASKRGPTDTQYF. CDR3 nucleotides: TGTGCCAGCAAGCGGGGCCCCACAGATACGCAGTATTTT.

The V gene is TRBV5-1, the J gene TRBJ1-6; D not certain. V shed 3 bases and J shed 8 bases, with 12 bases lying between them. Germline CDR1 SGHRS, CDR2 YFSETQ. The CDR3 covers 14 residues. CDR3 nucleotides: TGCGCCAGCAGCTGGGGAGATTTGGATTCACCCCTCCACTTT. This encodes CASSWGDLDSPLHF. Together with reference TRBV5-1 and TRBJ1-6, the CDR3 gives the full variable domain: KAGVTQTPRYLIKTRGQQVTLSCSPISGHRSVSWYQQTPGQGLQFLFEYFSETQRNKGNFPGRFSGRQFSNSRSEMNVSTLELGDSALYLCASSWGDLDSPLHFGNGTRLTVT.

V usage is TRBV5-6 and J usage is TRBJ1-1; D perhaps matches TRBD1 (6 bases). Germline-derived CDR1 and CDR2 are SGHDT and YYEEEE. Between the trimmed V and J ends, which lost 6 bases and 1 base, there was a span of 13 bases. This CDR3 comprises 14 residues. The CDR3 reads CASTQKGENTEAFF. The DNA for the CDR3 is TGTGCCAGCACCCAAAAGGGGGAGAACACTGAAGCTTTCTTT.

The CDR3 DNA reads as TGTGCCAGCAGTTTATCAGGTCGCCCCGGTAGCAGGGTAGGCTACACCTTC. Amino acids: CASSLSGRPGSRVGYTF. The V call is TRBV28, the J call TRBJ1-2, with D possibly being TRBD1 (5 bases). Trimming removed 1 base from V and 8 bases from J, with 23 bases in between. Germline loops: CDR1 MDHEN, CDR2 SYDVKM. The CDR3 covers 17 residues.

This clone came up a few times. Within the sample, other DNA sequences also encode this same CDR3. The chain carries TRBV6-5 and TRBJ1-5; D is possibly TRBD1 (5 bases). The V gene lost 0 bases and the J gene lost 4 bases, with 10 bases spanning the gap. This CDR3 contains 15 residues. The germline V gene encodes CDR1 MNHEY and CDR2 SVGAGI. This CDR3 reads CASSYSRGSNQPQHF. The CDR3 DNA reads TGTGCCAGCAGTTACTCGCGGGGGTCGAATCAGCCCCAGCATTTT.